Listed below are T cell receptor beta chains from one sample, sequenced in a study of T-cell memory formation after mild COVID-19. TCRdb re-called the 5' RACE reads with MiXCR, one entry per CDR3 protein. The data hold more than 250,000 distinct CDR3 sequences, with under 20% observed a single time. Sequencing input: PBMCs or a T cell subset sorted from them (not recorded which). Source of these receptors: a man aged 18 to 29 who had mild COVID-19 (a few samples of this study predate the infection). Cell type and time point are not known. The CDR3 runs from the conserved cysteine through the conserved F or W. A D gene is named only where the DNA matches it firmly. Size is omitted from some rows. Given values are once, few, many or a class for expanded clones.

V gene	clone size	D gene	J gene	CDR3 DNA	CDR3 protein
TRBV6-5	few	TRBD2	TRBJ2-2	TGTGCCAGCTCCTCGGGCGCGGGGGTGACCGGGGAGCTGTTTTTT	CASSSGAGVTGELFF
TRBV5-1	few	-	TRBJ2-2	TGCGCCAGCGCGTTCGGGGGACCGAACACCGGGGAGCTGTTTTTT	CASAFGGPNTGELFF
TRBV7-2	few	-	TRBJ2-1	TGTGCCAGCAGCTACGGGCTAGGACACAACGGGCAGTTCTTC	CASSYGLGHNGQFF
TRBV15	few	TRBD1	TRBJ1-2	TGTGCCACCAGCAGAGACCTAACAGGGGCGGTCTATGGCTACACCTTC	CATSRDLTGAVYGYTF
TRBV7-9	few	TRBD1	TRBJ1-1	TGTGCCAGCAGCACGACAGGGGCGAACACTGAAGCTTTCTTT	CASSTTGANTEAFF
TRBV18	-	-	TRBJ1-1	TGTGCCAGCTCACCAGACATGAACACTGAAGCTTTCTTT	CASSPDMNTEAFF
TRBV20-1	-	TRBD1	TRBJ1-5	TGCAGTGCTAGAGATGCGACAGGGGATCATCAGCCCCAGCATTTT	CSARDATGDHQPQHF
TRBV5-1	many	-	TRBJ1-4	TGCGCCAGCAGCTTTTTACAGGGAGCTAATGAAAAACTGTTTTTT	CASSFLQGANEKLFF
TRBV25-1	few	-	TRBJ2-7	TGTGCCAGCAGTGAATTGGTCAGCGCGGAGCAGTACTTC	CASSELVSAEQYF
TRBV27	-	TRBD1	TRBJ2-2	TGTGCCAGCAGTCTACAGGGGGCCGGGGAGCTGTTTTTT	CASSLQGAGELFF
TRBV4-1	many	-	TRBJ2-3	TGCGCCAGCAGCCAAGAAGGGGTTCCTAGCACAGATACGCAGTATTTT	CASSQEGVPSTDTQYF
TRBV27	few	-	TRBJ1-6	TGTGCCAGCAGTAACAGGGTCTATTCACCCCTCCACTTT	CASSNRVYSPLHF
TRBV4-1	-	-	TRBJ1-6	TGCGCCAGCAGCCAAGTTAATTCACCCCTCCACTTT	CASSQVNSPLHF
TRBV9	few	-	TRBJ2-2	TGTGCCAGCAGCGTAGGATGGGAGCACGGGGAGCTGTTTTTT	CASSVGWEHGELFF
TRBV7-3	few	-	TRBJ2-3	TGTGCCAGCAGCCGGAACGGGGACGATACGCAGTATTTT	CASSRNGDDTQYF
TRBV4-3	few	-	TRBJ2-5	TGCGCCAGCAGCCAAGATTTGGGGGTCCAAGAGACCCAGTACTTC	CASSQDLGVQETQYF
TRBV5-1	few	TRBD2	TRBJ2-3	TGCGCCAGCAGCTTGATAACTAGCGGGGGAACAGATACGCAGTATTTT	CASSLITSGGTDTQYF
TRBV12-3/TRBV12-4	few	-	TRBJ2-3	TGTGCCAGCAGGTTTAGGCCGGGGGCTAGCACAGATACGCAGTATTTT	CASRFRPGASTDTQYF
TRBV7-9	few	-	TRBJ1-5	TGTGCCAGCAGCTCCGCGGTAGGAAATCAGCCCCAGCATTTT	CASSSAVGNQPQHF
TRBV9	few	-	TRBJ2-2	TGTGCCAGCAGCGTAGTGCCGGGGACCGGGGAGCTGTTTTTT	CASSVVPGTGELFF
TRBV5-1	many	TRBD1	TRBJ1-1	TGCGCCAGCAGCTTGGATCGACAGGGGGCCACTGAAGCTTTCTTT	CASSLDRQGATEAFF
TRBV9	-	-	TRBJ2-3	TGTGCCAGCAGCCCGCGGGCGGGGAGGCCAGATACGCAGTATTTT	CASSPRAGRPDTQYF